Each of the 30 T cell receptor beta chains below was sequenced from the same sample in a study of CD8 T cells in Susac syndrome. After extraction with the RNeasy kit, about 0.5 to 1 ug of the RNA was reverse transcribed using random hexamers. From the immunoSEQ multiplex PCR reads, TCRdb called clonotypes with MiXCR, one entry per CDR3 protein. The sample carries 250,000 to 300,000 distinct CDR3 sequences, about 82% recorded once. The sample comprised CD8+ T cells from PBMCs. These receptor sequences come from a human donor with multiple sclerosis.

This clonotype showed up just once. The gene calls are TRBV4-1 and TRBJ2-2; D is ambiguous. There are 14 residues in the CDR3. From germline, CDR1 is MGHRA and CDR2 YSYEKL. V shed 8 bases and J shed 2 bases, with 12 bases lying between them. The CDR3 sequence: CASATGDNTGELFF. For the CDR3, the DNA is TGCGCCAGCGCTACTGGAGATAACACCGGGGAGCTGTTTTTT.

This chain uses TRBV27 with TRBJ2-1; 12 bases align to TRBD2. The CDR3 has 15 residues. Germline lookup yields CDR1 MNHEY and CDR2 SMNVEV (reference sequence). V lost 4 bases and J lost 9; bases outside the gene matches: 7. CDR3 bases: TGTGCCAGCAGTTCGACTAGCGGGAGCTTGGGTGAGCAGTTCTTC. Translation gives CASSSTSGSLGEQFF.

The CDR3 sequence: CASSFGQLAYEQYF. The CDR3 DNA is TGTGCCAGCAGCTTCGGACAGCTTGCCTACGAGCAGTACTTC. V gene TRBV6-2 or TRBV6-3 combines with J gene TRBJ2-7, with a weak D call TRBD1 (6 bases). CDR1 MNHEY and CDR2 SVGEGT come from the germline V gene. Trimming cost V 6 bases and J 2 bases, with 14 bases left between them. CDR3 length equals 14 residues.

The CDR3 reads CASRAGTSGKGTYNEQFF. As DNA, the CDR3 is TGCGCCAGCAGGGCCGGGACTAGCGGGAAGGGGACCTACAATGAGCAGTTCTTC. The chain links TRBV5-1 to TRBJ2-1; 13 nucleotides line up with TRBD2. Trimming removed 5 bases from V and 2 bases from J; junction bases left unmatched: 10. Germline assignment: CDR1 SGHRS and CDR2 YFSETQ. This CDR3 is 18 amino acids long.

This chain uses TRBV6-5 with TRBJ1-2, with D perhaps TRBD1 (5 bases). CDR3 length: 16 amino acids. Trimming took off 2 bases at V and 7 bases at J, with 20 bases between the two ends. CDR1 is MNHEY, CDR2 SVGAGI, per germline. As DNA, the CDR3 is TGTGCCAGCAGTTACCCCGAAGGGGATCCTATCTTTGGCTACACCTTC. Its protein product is CASSYPEGDPIFGYTF.

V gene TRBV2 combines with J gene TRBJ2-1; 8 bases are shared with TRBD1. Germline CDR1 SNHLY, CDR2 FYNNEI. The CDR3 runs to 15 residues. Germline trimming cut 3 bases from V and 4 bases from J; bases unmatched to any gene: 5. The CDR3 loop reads CASSEEDRVYNEQFF. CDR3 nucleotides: TGTGCCAGCAGTGAGGAGGACAGGGTGTACAATGAGCAGTTCTTC.

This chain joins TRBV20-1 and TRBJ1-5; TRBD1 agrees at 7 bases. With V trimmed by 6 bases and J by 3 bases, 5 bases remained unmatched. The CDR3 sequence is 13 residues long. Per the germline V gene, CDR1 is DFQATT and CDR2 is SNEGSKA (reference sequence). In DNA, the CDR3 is TGCAGTGCCCGGGGGACAGACAATCAGCCCCAGCATTTT. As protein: CSARGTDNQPQHF.

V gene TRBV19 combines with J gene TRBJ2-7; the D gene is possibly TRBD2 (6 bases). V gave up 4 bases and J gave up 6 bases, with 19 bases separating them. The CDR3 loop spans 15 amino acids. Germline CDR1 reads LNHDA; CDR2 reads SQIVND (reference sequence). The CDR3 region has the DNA TGTGCCAGTAGTACGCTCGAGGAGATGGGAGGCGAGCAGTACTTC. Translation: CASSTLEEMGGEQYF.

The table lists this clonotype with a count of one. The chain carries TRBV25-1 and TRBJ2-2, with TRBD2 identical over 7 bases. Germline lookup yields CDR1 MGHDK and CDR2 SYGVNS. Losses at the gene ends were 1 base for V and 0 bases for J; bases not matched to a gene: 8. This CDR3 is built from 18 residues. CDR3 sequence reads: CASSEWASGPSNTGELFF. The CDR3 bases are TGTGCCAGCAGTGAATGGGCTAGCGGACCTTCGAACACCGGGGAGCTGTTTTTT.

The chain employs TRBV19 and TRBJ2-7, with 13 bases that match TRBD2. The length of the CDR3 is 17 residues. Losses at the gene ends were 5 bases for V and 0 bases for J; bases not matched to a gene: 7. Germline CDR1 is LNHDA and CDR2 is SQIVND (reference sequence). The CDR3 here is CASSSGLAGVGSYEQYF. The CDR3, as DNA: TGTGCCAGTAGTTCCGGACTAGCGGGAGTGGGCTCCTACGAGCAGTACTTC.

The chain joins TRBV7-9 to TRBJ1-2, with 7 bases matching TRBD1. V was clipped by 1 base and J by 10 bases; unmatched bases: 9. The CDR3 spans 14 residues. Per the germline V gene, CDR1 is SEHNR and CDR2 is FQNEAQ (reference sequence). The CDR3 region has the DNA TGTGCCAGCAGCTTAGTTGGGACAGCCGGGGACTACACCTTC. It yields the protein CASSLVGTAGDYTF.

For the CDR3, the DNA is TGTGCCAGCAGCCTCCGGCTAGCGGGATCTACAGATACGCAGTATTTT. It specifies CASSLRLAGSTDTQYF. The chain links TRBV7-9 to TRBJ2-3; 9 bases match TRBD2. This CDR3 has 16 amino acids. V lost 5 bases and J lost 3; bases outside the gene matches: 9. Per the germline V gene, CDR1 is SEHNR and CDR2 is FQNEAQ (reference sequence).

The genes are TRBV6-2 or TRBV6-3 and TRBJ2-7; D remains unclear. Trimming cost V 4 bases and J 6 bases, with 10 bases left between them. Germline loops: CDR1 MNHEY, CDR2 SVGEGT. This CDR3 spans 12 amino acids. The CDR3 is CASSSLLREQYF. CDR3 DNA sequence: TGTGCCAGCAGTTCCCTTTTACGCGAGCAGTACTTC.

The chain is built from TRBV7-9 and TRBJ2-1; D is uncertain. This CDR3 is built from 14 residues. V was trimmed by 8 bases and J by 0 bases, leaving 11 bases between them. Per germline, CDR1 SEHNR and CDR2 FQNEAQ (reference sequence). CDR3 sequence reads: CASSLQTSYNEQFF. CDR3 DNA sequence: TGTGCCAGCTCACTCCAGACCTCCTACAATGAGCAGTTCTTC. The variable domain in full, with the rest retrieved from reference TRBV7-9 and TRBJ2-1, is DTGVSQNPRHKITKRGQNVTFRCDPISEHNRLYWYRQTLGQGPEFLTYFQNEAQLEKSRLLSDRFSAERPKGSFSTLEIQRTEQGDSAMYLCASSLQTSYNEQFFGPGTRLTVL.

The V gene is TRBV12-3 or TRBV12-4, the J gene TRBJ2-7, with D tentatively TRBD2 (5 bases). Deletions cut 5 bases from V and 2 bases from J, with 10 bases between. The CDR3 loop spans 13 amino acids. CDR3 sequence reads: CASSAGITYEQYF. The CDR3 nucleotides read TGTGCCAGCAGTGCCGGGATCACCTACGAGCAGTACTTC.

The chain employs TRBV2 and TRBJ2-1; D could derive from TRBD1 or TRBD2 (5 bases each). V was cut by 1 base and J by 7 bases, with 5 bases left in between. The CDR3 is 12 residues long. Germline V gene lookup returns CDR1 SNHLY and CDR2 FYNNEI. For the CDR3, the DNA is TGTGCCAGCAGTGAAGGGGGGAATGAGCAGTTCTTC. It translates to CASSEGGNEQFF.

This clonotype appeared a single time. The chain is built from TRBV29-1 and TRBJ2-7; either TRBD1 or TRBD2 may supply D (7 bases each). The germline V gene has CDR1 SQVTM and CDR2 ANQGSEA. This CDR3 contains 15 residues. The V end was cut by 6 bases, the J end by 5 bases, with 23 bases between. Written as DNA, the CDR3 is TGCAGCGTCGGGGACAGCGGGACTATCCTCCACGAGCAGTACTTC. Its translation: CSVGDSGTILHEQYF.

This CDR3 reads CSAREVVRSNQPQHF. The DNA of the CDR3 is TGCAGTGCCAGGGAGGTTGTCCGGAGCAATCAGCCCCAGCATTTT. The gene calls are TRBV20-1 and TRBJ1-5, with D tentatively TRBD1 (5 bases). Deletions cut 6 bases from V and 1 base from J, with 16 bases between. The CDR3 totals 15 residues. CDR1 and CDR2 from the germline V gene are DFQATT and SNEGSKA (reference sequence).

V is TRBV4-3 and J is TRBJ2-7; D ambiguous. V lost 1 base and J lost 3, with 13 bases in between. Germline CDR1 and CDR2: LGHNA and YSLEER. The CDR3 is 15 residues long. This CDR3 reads CASSQGVGMVYEQYF. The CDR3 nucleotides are TGCGCCAGCAGCCAAGGAGTGGGGATGGTCTACGAGCAGTACTTC.

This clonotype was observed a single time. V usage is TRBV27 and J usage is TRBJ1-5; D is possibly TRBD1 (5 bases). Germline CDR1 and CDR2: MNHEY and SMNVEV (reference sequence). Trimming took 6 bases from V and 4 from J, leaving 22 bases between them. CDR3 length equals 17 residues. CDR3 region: CASSPLGRVVFNQPQHF. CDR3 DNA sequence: TGTGCCAGCAGCCCCCTGGGCAGGGTAGTTTTTAATCAGCCCCAGCATTTT.

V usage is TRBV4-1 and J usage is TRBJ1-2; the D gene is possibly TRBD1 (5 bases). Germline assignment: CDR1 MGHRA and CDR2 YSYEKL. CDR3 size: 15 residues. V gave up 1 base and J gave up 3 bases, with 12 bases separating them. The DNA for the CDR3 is TGCGCCAGCAGCCAAGTTGGGGGATCGTACTATGGCTACACCTTC. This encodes CASSQVGGSYYGYTF.

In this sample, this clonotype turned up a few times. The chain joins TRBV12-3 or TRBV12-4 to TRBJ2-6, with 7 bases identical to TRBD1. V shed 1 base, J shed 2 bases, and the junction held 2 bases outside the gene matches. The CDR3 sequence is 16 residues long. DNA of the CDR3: TGTGCCAGCAGTTTAGAGGGGGCGACTGGGGCCAACGTCCTGACTTTC. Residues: CASSLEGATGANVLTF.

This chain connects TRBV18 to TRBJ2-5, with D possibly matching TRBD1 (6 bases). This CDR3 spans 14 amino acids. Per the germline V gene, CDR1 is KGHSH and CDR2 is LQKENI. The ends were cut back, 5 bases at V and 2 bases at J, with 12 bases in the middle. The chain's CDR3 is CASSVGQLQETQYF. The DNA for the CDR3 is TGTGCCAGCTCAGTCGGACAGCTTCAAGAGACCCAGTACTTC. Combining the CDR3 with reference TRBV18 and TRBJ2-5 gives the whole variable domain NAGVMQNPRHLVRRRGQEARLRCSPMKGHSHVYWYRQLPEEGLKFMVYLQKENIIDESGMPKERFSAEFPKEGPSILRIQQVVRGDSAAYFCASSVGQLQETQYFGPGTRLLVL.

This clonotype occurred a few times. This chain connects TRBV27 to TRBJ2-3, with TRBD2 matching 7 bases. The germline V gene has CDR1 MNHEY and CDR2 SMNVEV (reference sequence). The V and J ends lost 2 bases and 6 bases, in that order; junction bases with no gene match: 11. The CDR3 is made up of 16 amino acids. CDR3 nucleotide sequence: TGTGCCAGCAGTTTAAGGGATAGCGGGTACACGGATACGCAGTATTTT. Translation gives CASSLRDSGYTDTQYF.

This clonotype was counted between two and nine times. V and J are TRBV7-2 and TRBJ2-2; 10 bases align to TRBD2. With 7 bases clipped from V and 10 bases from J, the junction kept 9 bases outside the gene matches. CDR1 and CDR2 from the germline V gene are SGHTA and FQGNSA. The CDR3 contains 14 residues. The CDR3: CASKNPSGSVELFF. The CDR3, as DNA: TGTGCCAGCAAAAACCCTAGCGGGAGTGTGGAGCTGTTTTTT.

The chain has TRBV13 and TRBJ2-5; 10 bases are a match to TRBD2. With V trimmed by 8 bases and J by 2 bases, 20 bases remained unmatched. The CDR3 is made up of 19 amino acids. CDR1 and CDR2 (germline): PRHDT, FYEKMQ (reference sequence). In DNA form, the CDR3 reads TGTGCCAGCGCGCCAAAGCGCCTAGCGGGAGTATTGGAACAAGAGACCCAGTACTTC. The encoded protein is CASAPKRLAGVLEQETQYF.

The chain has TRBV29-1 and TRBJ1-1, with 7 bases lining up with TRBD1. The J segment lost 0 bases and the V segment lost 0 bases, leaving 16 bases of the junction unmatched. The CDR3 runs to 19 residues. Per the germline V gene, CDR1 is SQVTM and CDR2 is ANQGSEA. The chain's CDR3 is CSVEDTPKEGDSMNTEAFF. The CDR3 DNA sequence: TGCAGCGTTGAAGATACCCCCAAGGAGGGGGACAGCATGAACACTGAAGCTTTCTTT. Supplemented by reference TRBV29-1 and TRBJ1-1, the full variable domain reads SAVISQKPSRDICQRGTSLTIQCQVDSQVTMMFWYRQQPGQSLTLIATANQGSEATYESGFVIDKFPISRPNLTFSTLTVSNMSPEDSSIYLCSVEDTPKEGDSMNTEAFFGQGTRLTVV.

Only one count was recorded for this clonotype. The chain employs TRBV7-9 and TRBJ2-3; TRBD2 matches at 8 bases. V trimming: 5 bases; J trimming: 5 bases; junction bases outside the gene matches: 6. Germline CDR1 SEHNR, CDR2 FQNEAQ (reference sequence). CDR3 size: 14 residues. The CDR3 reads CASSLVAGLDTQYF. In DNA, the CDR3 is TGTGCCAGCAGCCTCGTAGCGGGATTAGATACGCAGTATTTT.

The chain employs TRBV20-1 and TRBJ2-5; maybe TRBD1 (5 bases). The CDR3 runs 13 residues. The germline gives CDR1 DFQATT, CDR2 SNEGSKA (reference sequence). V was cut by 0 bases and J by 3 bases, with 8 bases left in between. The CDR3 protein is CSARDVGEETQYF. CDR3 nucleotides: TGCAGTGCTAGAGATGTAGGGGAAGAGACCCAGTACTTC.

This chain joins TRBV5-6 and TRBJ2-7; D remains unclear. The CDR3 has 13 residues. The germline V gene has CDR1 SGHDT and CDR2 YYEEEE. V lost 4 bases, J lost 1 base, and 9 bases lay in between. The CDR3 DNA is TGTGCCAGCAGCATAGACATATCCTACGAGCAGTACTTC. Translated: CASSIDISYEQYF.